The clone carrying this T cell receptor (beta chain) was picked up many times. What it binds is not known. TCRdb re-derived calls from the 5' RACE reads in MiXCR, one entry per CDR3 protein. The table includes about 690,000 distinct CDR3 sequences, 5.5% to 6.5% detected once. The source of the sample is a study of identical twins. Study results and caveats: While abundant cord blood beta clonotypes carried fewer insertions, memory repertoires showed no such pattern.

Germline V gives CDR1 SGDLS, CDR2 YYNGEE. V trimming: 2 bases; J trimming: 0 bases; junction bases outside the gene matches: 9. The CDR3 is 18 residues long. The TCR sequence derives from a young man in good health. The rearrangement joins TRBV9 to TRBJ2-3; 10 bases are a match to TRBD2. Sequencing was done on a sample of naive T cells sorted from blood. CDR3 sequence (DNA): TGTGCCAGCAGCGTCGTCACCGGGACTAGCGTTAGCACAGATACGCAGTATTTT. As protein: CASSVVTGTSVSTDTQYF.